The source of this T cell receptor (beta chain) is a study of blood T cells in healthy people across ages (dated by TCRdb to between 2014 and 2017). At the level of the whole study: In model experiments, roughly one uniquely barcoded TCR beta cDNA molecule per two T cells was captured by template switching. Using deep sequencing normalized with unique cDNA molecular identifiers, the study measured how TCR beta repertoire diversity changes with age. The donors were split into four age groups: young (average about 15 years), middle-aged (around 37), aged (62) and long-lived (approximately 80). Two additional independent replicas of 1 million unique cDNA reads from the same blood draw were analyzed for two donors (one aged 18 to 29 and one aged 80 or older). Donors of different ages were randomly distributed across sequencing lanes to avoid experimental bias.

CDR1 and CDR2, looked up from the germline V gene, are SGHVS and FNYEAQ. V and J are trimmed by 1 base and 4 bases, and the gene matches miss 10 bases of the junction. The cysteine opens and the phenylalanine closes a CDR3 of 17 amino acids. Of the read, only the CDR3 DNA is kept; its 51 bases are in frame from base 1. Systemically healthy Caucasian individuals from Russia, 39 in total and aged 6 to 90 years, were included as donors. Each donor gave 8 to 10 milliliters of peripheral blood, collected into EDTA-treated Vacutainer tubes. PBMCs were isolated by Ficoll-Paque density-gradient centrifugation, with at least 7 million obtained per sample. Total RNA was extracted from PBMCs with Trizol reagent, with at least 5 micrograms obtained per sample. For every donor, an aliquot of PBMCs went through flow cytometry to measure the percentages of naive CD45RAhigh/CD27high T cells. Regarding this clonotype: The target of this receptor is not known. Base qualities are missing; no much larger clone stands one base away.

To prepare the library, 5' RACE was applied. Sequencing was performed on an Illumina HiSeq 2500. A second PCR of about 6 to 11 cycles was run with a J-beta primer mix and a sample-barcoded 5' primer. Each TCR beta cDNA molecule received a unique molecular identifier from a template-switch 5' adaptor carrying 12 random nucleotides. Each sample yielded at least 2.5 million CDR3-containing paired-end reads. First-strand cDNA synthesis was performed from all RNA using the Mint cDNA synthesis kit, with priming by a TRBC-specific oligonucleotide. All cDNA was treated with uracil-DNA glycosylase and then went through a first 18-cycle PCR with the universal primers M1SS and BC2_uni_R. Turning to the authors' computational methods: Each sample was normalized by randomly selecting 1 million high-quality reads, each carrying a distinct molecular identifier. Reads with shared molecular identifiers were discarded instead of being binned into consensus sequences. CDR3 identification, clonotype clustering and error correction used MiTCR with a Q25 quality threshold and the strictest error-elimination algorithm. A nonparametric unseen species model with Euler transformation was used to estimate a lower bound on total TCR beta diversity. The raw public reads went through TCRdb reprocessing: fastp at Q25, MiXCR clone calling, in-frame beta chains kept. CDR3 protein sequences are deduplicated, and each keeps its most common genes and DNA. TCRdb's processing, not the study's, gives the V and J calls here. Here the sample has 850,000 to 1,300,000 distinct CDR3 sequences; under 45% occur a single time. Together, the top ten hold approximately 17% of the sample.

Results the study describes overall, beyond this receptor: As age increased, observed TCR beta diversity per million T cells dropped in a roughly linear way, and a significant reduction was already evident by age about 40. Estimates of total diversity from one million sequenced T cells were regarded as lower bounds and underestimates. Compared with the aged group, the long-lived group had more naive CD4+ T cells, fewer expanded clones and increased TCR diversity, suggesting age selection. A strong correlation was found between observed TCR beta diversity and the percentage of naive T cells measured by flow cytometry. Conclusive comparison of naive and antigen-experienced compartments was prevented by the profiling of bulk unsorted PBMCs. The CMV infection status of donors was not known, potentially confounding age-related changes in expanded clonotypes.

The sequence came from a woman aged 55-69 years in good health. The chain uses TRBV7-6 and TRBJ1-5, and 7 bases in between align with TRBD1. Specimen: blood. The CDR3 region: CASSLEQGRPTNQPQHF. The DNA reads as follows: TGTGCCAGCAGCTTAGAACAGGGGAGGCCAACGAATCAGCCCCAGCATTTT.